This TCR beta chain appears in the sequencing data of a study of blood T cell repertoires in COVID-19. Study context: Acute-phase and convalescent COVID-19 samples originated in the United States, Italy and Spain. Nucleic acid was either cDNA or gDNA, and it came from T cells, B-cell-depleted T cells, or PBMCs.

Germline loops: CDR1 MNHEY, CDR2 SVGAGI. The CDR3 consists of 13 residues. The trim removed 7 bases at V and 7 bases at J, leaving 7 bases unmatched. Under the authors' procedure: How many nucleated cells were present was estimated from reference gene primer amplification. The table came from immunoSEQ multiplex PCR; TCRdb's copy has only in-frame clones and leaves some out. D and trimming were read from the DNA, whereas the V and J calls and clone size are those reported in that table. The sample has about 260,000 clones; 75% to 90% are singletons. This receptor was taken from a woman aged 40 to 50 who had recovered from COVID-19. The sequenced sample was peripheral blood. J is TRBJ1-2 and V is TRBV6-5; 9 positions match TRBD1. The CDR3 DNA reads TGTGCCAGCAATCAGGGACAGGGCTCTGGCTACACCTTC. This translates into CASNQGQGSGYTF.